This TCR beta chain was captured in a study of shared clonotypes between healthy human individuals. Overall study findings and caveats: Non-shared clonotypes displayed generation probabilities falling below those of clonotypes present in all four donors. Blood was the only sampled material, and tissue repertoires likely differ.

Trimming cost V 1 base and J 3 bases, with 12 bases left between them. This CDR3 has 15 amino acids. Germline V gene data show CDR1 as SGHRS and CDR2 as YFSETQ. Recent acute infections and vaccinations were absent in the healthy HIV-negative adult donors. Concerning this clone: What it binds is not known.

The table came from immunoSEQ multiplex PCR; TCRdb's copy has only in-frame clones and leaves some out. The sample carries millions of clones, over 85% recorded once. The sequenced sample consisted of naive CD4+ T cells sorted from blood. Subset in this sample: CD45RA+ positively selected. The chain carries TRBV5-1 and TRBJ2-3; D unresolved. This clonotype originated in a man aged 18 to 35 in good health. The CDR3 region is CASSLMRDLTDTQYF. The CDR3, as DNA: TGCGCCAGCAGCTTGATGAGAGATCTTACAGATACGCAGTATTTT.